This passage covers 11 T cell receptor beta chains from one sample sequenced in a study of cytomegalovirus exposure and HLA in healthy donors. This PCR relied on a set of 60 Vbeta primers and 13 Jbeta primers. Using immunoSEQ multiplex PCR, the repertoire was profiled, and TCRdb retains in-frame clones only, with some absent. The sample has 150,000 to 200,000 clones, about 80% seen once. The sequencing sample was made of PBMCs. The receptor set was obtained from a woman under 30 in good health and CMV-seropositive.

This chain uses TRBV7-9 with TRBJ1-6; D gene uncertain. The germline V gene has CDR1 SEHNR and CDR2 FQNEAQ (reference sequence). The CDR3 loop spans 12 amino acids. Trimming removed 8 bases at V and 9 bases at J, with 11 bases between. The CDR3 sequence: CASVGLGSPLHF. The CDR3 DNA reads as TGTGCCAGCGTCGGGTTGGGTTCACCCCTCCACTTT.

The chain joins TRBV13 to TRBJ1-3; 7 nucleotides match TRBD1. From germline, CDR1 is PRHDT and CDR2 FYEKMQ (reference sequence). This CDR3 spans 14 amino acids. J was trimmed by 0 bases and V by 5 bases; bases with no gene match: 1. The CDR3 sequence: CASSPGGSGNTIYF. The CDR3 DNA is TGTGCCAGCAGCCCAGGGGGCTCTGGAAACACCATATATTTT.

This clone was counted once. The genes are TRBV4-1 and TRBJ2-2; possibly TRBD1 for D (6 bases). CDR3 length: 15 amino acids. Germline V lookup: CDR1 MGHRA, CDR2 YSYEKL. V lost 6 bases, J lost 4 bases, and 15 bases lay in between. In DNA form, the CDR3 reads TGCGCCAGCAGAAACGTCGGCAGGGGCACCGGGGAGCTGTTTTTT. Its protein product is CASRNVGRGTGELFF.

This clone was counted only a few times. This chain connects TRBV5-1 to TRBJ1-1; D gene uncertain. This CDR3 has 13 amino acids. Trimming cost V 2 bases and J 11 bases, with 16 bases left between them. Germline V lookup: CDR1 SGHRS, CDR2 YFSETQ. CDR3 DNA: TGCGCCAGCAGCTTCGAGGGCGGCGCGGAGGCTTTCTTT. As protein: CASSFEGGAEAFF. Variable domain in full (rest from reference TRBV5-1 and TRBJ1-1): KAGVTQTPRYLIKTRGQQVTLSCSPISGHRSVSWYQQTPGQGLQFLFEYFSETQRNKGNFPGRFSGRQFSNSRSEMNVSTLELGDSALYLCASSFEGGAEAFFGQGTRLTVV.

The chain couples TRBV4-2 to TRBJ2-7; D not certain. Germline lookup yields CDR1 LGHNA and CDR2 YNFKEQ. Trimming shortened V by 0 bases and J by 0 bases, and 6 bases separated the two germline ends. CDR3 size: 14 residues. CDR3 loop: CASSQDPSSYEQYF. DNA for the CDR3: TGTGCCAGCAGCCAAGACCCGAGCTCCTACGAGCAGTACTTC.

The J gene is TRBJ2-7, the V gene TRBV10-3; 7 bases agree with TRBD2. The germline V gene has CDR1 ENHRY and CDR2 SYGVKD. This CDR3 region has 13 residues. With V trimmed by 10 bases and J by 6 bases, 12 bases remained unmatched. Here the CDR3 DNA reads TGTGCCACCCAGGATCGGGCGGGGGTCGAGCAGTACGTC. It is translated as CATQDRAGVEQYV.

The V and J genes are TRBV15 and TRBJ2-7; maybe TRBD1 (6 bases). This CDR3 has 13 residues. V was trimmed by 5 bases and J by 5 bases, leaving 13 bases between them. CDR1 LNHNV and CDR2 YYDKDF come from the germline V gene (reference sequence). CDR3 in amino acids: CATSGATGNEQYF. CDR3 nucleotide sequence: TGTGCCACCAGCGGTGCGACAGGCAACGAGCAGTACTTC.

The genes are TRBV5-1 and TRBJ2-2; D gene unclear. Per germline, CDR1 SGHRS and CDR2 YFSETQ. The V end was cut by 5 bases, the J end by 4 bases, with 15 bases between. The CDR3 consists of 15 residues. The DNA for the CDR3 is TGCGCCAGCAGTCGATCGATCGCGGCCACCGGGGAGCTGTTTTTT. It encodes CASSRSIAATGELFF.

CDR3 sequence: CASSLRRLAGNQETQYF. The CDR3, as DNA: TGTGCCAGCAGCTTAAGGCGACTAGCGGGCAACCAAGAGACCCAGTACTTC. The chain combines TRBV7-2 with TRBJ2-5, with TRBD2 identical over 10 bases. The CDR3 covers 17 residues. V lost 2 bases and J lost 0; bases outside the gene matches: 6. Germline assignment: CDR1 SGHTA and CDR2 FQGNSA.

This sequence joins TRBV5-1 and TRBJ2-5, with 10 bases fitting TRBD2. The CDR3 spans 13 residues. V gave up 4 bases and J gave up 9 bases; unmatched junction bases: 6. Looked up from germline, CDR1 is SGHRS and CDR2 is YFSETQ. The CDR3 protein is CASSETSGGAQYF. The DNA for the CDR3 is TGCGCCAGCAGCGAGACCAGCGGGGGGGCCCAGTACTTC. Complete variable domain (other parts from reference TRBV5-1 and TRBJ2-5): KAGVTQTPRYLIKTRGQQVTLSCSPISGHRSVSWYQQTPGQGLQFLFEYFSETQRNKGNFPGRFSGRQFSNSRSEMNVSTLELGDSALYLCASSETSGGAQYFGPGTRLLVL.

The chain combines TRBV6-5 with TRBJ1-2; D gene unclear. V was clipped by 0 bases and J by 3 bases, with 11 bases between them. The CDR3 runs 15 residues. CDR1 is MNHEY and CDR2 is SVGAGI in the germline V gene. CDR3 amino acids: CASSYSKTDHYGYTF. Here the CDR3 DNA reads TGTGCCAGCAGTTACTCGAAGACTGACCACTATGGCTACACCTTC.